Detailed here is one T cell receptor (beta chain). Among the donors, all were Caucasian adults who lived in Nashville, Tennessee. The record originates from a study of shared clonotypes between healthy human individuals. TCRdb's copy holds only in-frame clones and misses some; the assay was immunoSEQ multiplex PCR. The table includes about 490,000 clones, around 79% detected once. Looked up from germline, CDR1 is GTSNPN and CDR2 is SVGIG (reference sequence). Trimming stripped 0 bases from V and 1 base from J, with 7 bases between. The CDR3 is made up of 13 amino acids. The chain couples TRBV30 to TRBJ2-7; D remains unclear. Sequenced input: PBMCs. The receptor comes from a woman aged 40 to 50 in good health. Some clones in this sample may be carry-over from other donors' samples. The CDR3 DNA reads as TGTGCCTGGAGTGTAGGAAAATCCTACGAGCAGTACTTC. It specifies CAWSVGKSYEQYF.